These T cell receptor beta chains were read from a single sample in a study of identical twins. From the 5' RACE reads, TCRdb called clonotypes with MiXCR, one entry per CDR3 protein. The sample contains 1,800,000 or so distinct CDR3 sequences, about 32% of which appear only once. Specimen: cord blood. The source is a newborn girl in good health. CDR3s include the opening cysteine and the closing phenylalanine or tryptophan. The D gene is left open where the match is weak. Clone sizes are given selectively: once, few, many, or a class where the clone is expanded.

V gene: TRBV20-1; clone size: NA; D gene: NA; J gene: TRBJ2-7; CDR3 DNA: TGCAGTGCGACGGCGGACAGCCCCTACGAGCAGTACTTC; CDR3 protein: CSATADSPYEQYF
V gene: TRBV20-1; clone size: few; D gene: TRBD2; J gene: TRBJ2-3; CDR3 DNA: TGCAGTGCTTCGCGGGAGTTCGAAACAGATACGCAGTATTTT; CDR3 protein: CSASREFETDTQYF
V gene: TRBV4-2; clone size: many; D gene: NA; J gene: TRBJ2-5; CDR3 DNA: TGTGCCAGCAGCCCACTAGGGGACCAAGAGACCCAGTACTTC; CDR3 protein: CASSPLGDQETQYF
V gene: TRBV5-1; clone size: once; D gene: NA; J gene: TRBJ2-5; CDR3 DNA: TGCGCCAGCAGCTGGGGAGCGGGTCGCAATGAGCAGTACTTC; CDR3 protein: CASSWGAGRNEQYF
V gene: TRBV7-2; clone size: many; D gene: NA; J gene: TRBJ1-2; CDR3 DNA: TGTGCCAGCAGCTTTAATAGTCTTGGCTACACCTTC; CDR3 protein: CASSFNSLGYTF
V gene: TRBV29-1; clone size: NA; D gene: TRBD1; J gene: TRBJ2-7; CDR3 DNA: TGCAGCGTCTCGAGGGGCTTGACAGGGGGCGAGCAGTACTTC; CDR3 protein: CSVSRGLTGGEQYF
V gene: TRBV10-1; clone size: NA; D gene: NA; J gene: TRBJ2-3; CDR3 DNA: TGCGCCAGCAGTGAGTCTTCATTGCTCACAGATACGCAGTATTTT; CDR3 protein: CASSESSLLTDTQYF
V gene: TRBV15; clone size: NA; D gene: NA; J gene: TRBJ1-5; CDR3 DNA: TGTGCCACCAGCAGAGAGCATAATCAGCCCCAGCATTTT; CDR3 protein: CATSREHNQPQHF
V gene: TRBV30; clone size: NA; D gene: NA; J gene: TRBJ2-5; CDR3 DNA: TGTGCCTGGAGTGTTAGCGTCAGCCAAGAGACCCAGTACTTC; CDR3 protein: CAWSVSVSQETQYF
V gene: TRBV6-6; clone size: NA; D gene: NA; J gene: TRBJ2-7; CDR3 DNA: TGTGCCAGCAGTTACTCGTTTAGCGGAACCTACGAGCAGTACTTC; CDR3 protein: CASSYSFSGTYEQYF
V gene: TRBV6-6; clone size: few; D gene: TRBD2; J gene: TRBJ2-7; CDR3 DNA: TGTGCCAGCACCGGGACTAGCAGCTCCTACGAGCAGTACTTC; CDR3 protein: CASTGTSSSYEQYF
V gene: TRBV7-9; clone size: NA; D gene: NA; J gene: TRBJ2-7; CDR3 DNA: TGTGCCAGCAGCTTAGCTCATCTCAGAAGCTCCTACAATGAGCAGTACTTC; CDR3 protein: CASSLAHLRSSYNEQYF
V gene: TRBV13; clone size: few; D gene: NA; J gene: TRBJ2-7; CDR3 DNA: TGTGCCAGCAGCTTACGCCCCAGGGCCGACCCTTCGTACGAGCAGTACTTC; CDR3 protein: CASSLRPRADPSYEQYF
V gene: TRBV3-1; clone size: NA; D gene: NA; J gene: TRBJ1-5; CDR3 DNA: TGTGCCAGCAGCCCCAGATATTCGGAGCCCCAGCATTTT; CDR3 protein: CASSPRYSEPQHF
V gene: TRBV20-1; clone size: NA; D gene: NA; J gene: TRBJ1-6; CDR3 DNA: TGCGGTGCTAGAGAACAGAGCTCCTATAATTCACCCCTCCACTTT; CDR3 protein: CGAREQSSYNSPLHF
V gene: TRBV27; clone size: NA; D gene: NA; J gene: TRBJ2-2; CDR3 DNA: TGTGCCAGCAGTTTATTGGTGGGGGTGAACACCGGGGAGCTGTTTTTT; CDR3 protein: CASSLLVGVNTGELFF
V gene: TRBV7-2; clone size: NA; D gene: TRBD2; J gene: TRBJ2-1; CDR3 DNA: TGTGCCAGCAGGCTAGCGGTGGGTAATGAGCAGTTCTTC; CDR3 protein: CASRLAVGNEQFF
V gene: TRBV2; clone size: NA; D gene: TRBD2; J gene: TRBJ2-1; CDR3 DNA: TGTGCCAGCAGTGAGGGAATAGCGGGGGAGCAGTTCTTC; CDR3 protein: CASSEGIAGEQFF
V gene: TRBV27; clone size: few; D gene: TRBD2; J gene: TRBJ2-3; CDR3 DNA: TGTGCCAGCAGTCGGACTAGCGGGGTCCCTAGCACAGATACGCAGTATTTT; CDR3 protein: CASSRTSGVPSTDTQYF
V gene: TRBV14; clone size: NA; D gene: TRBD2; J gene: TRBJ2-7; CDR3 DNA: TGTGCCAGCAGCCAAGAGCTATCGCTAGCGGGAGGTCCCTACGAGCAGTACTTC; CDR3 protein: CASSQELSLAGGPYEQYF
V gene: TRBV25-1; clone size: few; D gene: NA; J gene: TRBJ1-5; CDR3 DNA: TGTGCCAGCAGTGACCCAGGGGCGGGTAACAATCAGCCCCAGCATTTT; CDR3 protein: CASSDPGAGNNQPQHF
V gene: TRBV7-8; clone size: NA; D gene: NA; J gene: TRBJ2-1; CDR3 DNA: TGTGCCAGCAGCTTAGGAATAGACTACGAGCAGTTCTTC; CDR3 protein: CASSLGIDYEQFF
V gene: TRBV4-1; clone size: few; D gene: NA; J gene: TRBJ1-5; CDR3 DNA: TGCGCCAGCAGCCCAAAGGGTTTTGGGAGCAATCAGCCCCAGCATTTT; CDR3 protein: CASSPKGFGSNQPQHF
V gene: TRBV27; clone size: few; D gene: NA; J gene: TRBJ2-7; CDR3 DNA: TGTGCCAGCAGTTTATATCCAGGGAGTACCTACGAGCAGTACTTC; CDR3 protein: CASSLYPGSTYEQYF